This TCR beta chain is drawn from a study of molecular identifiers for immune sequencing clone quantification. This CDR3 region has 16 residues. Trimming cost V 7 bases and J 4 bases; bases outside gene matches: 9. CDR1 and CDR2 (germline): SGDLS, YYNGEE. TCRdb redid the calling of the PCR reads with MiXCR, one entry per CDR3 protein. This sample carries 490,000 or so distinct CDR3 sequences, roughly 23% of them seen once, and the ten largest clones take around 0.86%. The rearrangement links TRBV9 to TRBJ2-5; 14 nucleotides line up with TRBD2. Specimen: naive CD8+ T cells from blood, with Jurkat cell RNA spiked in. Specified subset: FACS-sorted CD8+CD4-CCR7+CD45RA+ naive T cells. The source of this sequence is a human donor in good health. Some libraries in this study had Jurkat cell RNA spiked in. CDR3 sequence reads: CASSEGGTSGGETQYF. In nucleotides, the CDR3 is TGTGCCAGCTCCGAGGGGGGGACTAGCGGGGGAGAGACCCAGTACTTC.